The T cell receptor (beta chain) under discussion was sequenced for a study of T cells after yellow fever vaccination. Study overall: Libraries from low-cell-number fractions were prepared with the SMART-Seq v4 Ultra Low Input RNA kit.

In TCRdb, the 5' RACE reads were re-called with MiXCR into one record per CDR3 protein. The sample lists hundreds of thousands of distinct CDR3 sequences; roughly 11% were seen once. CDR1 and CDR2 (germline): SGHVS, FQNEAQ. The CDR3 contains 16 residues. V shed 11 bases and J 0 bases; nucleotides not matched to a gene: 9. The input for sequencing was PBMCs, taken on the day of the first yellow fever vaccination. This TCR was sampled from a man younger than 30 who received the YFV17D yellow fever vaccine. The chain recombines TRBV7-8 with TRBJ2-6; TRBD1 matches at 8 bases. The CDR3 sequence is CAALRDRLSGANVLTF. CDR3 in DNA: TGTGCCGCACTCCGGGACAGGCTCTCTGGGGCCAACGTCCTGACTTTC.